This entry describes one TCR beta chain. This entry belongs to a study of blood T cells in healthy people across ages. Alongside a J-beta primer mix, a sample-barcoded 5' primer served in a second PCR lasting 7 to 11 cycles. TCRdb reprocessed the 5' RACE reads via MiXCR and lists one record per CDR3 protein. The sample comprises around 790,000 distinct CDR3 sequences, around 42% of which are singletons, and approximately 20% rests with the top ten. Source material: blood. The source is a man in his sixties in good health.

The CDR3 loop is CASSLVQGVADTQYF. CDR3 DNA: TGTGCCAGCAGCTTAGTACAGGGGGTGGCAGATACGCAGTATTTT. The gene calls are TRBV7-8 and TRBJ2-3; 8 bases line up with TRBD1. The germline V gene has CDR1 SGHVS and CDR2 FQNEAQ. CDR3 length equals 15 residues. The trim removed 1 base at V and 4 bases at J, leaving 4 bases unmatched.